The T cell receptor beta chain under discussion was sequenced for a study of T cell responses to AZD1222 COVID-19 vaccine. Measured with immunoSEQ multiplex PCR; TCRdb has only the in-frame clones, and not every one. The table records about 100,000 clones, 88% of them present only once. From germline, CDR1 is MDHEN and CDR2 SYDVKM. Trimming pared 5 bases from V and 0 bases from J, leaving 18 bases between. The CDR3 loop spans 17 amino acids. The V gene is TRBV28, the J gene TRBJ2-3; the D gene could be TRBD1 or TRBD2 (5 bases each). The TCR sequence derives from an adult in good health. This specimen was peripheral blood, taken on day 0 of AZD1222 vaccination. As DNA, the CDR3 is TGTGCCAGCAGTCCCATTCTGAGTGGGGGTAGCACAGATACGCAGTATTTT. Translated, it gives CASSPILSGGSTDTQYF.